Listed here are 27 T cell receptor beta chains from one sample, sequenced in a study of CD8+ T cells in alopecia areata. The sample's treatment: oral pan-JAK inhibitor, 5-10 mg twice daily. RNA was isolated and reverse transcribed to cDNA, the sequencing template. The assay was immunoSEQ multiplex PCR, and TCRdb's table has in-frame clones only and misses some. The table shows 100,000 to 150,000 clones, with under 65% occurring only once. The sequencing used CD4+ T cells sorted from blood, collected at week 4, from a patient treated with tofacitinib. The source of these receptors is a human donor with alopecia areata.

The sample holds a few counts of this clone. The chain carries TRBV5-1 and TRBJ1-2; possible D gene TRBD1, 6 bases. Trimming removed 4 bases from V and 4 bases from J, with 11 bases in between. This CDR3 is 13 amino acids long. Per germline, CDR1 SGHRS and CDR2 YFSETQ. CDR3 protein: CASSEKQGYGYTF. As DNA, the CDR3 is TGCGCCAGCAGCGAAAAACAGGGCTATGGCTACACCTTC. The whole variable domain, filled in from reference TRBV5-1 and TRBJ1-2, reads KAGVTQTPRYLIKTRGQQVTLSCSPISGHRSVSWYQQTPGQGLQFLFEYFSETQRNKGNFPGRFSGRQFSNSRSEMNVSTLELGDSALYLCASSEKQGYGYTFGSGTRLTVV.

In its sample, this clone ranks as medium-sized (0.01 to 0.1%). The chain carries TRBV14 and TRBJ1-4, with 9 bases fitting TRBD1. This CDR3 has 15 amino acids. Trimming at V came to 4 bases and at J to 8 bases, leaving 8 bases not matched to a gene. Germline CDR1 is SGHDN and CDR2 is FVKESK. CDR3 residues: CASSPPGTGTEKLFF. The CDR3 DNA sequence: TGTGCCAGCAGCCCCCCCGGGACAGGGACCGAAAAACTGTTTTTT. Complete variable domain (other parts from reference TRBV14 and TRBJ1-4): EAGVTQFPSHSVIEKGQTVTLRCDPISGHDNLYWYRRVMGKEIKFLLHFVKESKQDESGMPNNRFLAERTGGTYSTLKVQPAELEDSGVYFCASSPPGTGTEKLFFGSGTQLSVL.

This chain connects TRBV10-3 to TRBJ2-2; D is ambiguous. Germline V gene lookup returns CDR1 ENHRY and CDR2 SYGVKD. The CDR3 consists of 14 residues. Trimming took 10 bases from V and 4 from J, leaving 16 bases between them. CDR3 in amino acids: CATLPQFRTGELFF. The CDR3 DNA is TGTGCCACCCTTCCACAGTTTCGCACCGGGGAGCTGTTTTTT.

The chain combines TRBV28 with TRBJ2-7; 9 bases fit TRBD2. From germline, CDR1 is MDHEN and CDR2 SYDVKM. The CDR3 consists of 13 residues. J gave up 2 bases and V 10 bases, and 6 bases lay outside the gene matches. For the CDR3, the DNA is TGTGCCACCCAGACTAGCGGACCCTACGAGCAGTACTTC. Its protein product is CATQTSGPYEQYF.

The chain recombines TRBV30 with TRBJ1-1, with D possibly being TRBD1 (5 bases). The V end was cut by 2 bases, the J end by 0 bases, with 10 bases between. This CDR3 has 14 amino acids. Looked up from germline, CDR1 is GTSNPN and CDR2 is SVGIG (reference sequence). The CDR3 protein is CAWSRGRMNTEAFF. CDR3 bases: TGTGCCTGGAGTAGGGGACGGATGAACACTGAAGCTTTCTTT.

The chain has TRBV10-3 and TRBJ2-3; D tentatively fits TRBD1 or TRBD2 (6 bases each). The V end was cut by 2 bases, the J end by 6 bases, with 12 bases between. The CDR3 contains 14 residues. Germline V lookup: CDR1 ENHRY, CDR2 SYGVKD. Written as DNA, the CDR3 is TGTGCCATCAGTGAGGAGGGGGGCCCTGATACGCAGTATTTT. Translating it yields CAISEEGGPDTQYF.

This clone has a handful of counts. The V gene is TRBV19, the J gene TRBJ2-1, with 12 bases matching TRBD2. Germline-derived CDR1 and CDR2 are LNHDA and SQIVND (reference sequence). The CDR3 length is 15 residues. Trimming removed 3 bases from V and 7 bases from J; junction bases left unmatched: 4. This CDR3 is CASSIRLAGENEQFF. DNA for the CDR3: TGTGCCAGTAGTATCCGACTAGCGGGAGAAAATGAGCAGTTCTTC.

The gene calls are TRBV4-3 and TRBJ2-1; D perhaps matches TRBD2 (6 bases). Deletions cut 1 base from V and 6 bases from J, with 19 bases between. Germline V gene lookup returns CDR1 LGHNA and CDR2 YSLEER. The CDR3 spans 17 residues. The CDR3, as DNA: TGCGCCAGCAGCCAAGGCGTCGGTAGCGGATTTTTCAATGAGCAGTTCTTC. It translates to CASSQGVGSGFFNEQFF.

As concerns this clone: Compared with germline, one end of the junction differs, possibly owing to a read error. The genes are TRBV5-1 and TRBJ2-1; D remains ambiguous. Germline CDR1 is SGHRS and CDR2 is YFSETQ. This CDR3 is 14 amino acids long. CDR3 in amino acids: CASSTKKGYDEQFF. CDR3 bases: TGCGCCAGCAGCACCAAGAAGGGCTACGATGAGCAGTTCTTC.

The rearrangement joins TRBV29-1 to TRBJ2-7; 8 nucleotides align to TRBD1. CDR3 length: 12 residues. Trimming removed 5 bases from V and 6 bases from J; junction bases left unmatched: 6. The germline CDR1 and CDR2 sequences are SQVTM and ANQGSEA. CDR3 nucleotides: TGCAGCGTTTCAGGGGGCGGTTCCGAGCAGTACTTC. Translating it yields CSVSGGGSEQYF.

The V call is TRBV9, the J call TRBJ2-1; 8 nucleotides align to TRBD2. CDR3 length equals 17 residues. V lost 3 bases and J lost 1; bases outside the gene matches: 9. Germline CDR1 reads SGDLS; CDR2 reads YYNGEE. Written as DNA, the CDR3 is TGTGCCAGCAGCGCACGCGGCCTAGCGGGTTCCTACAATGAGCAGTTCTTC. As protein: CASSARGLAGSYNEQFF.

This clone has a handful of counts. The genes are TRBV29-1 and TRBJ2-1; D not certain. V shed 4 bases and J shed 7 bases, with 8 bases lying between them. From germline, CDR1 is SQVTM and CDR2 ANQGSEA. The CDR3 spans 11 residues. DNA of the CDR3: TGCAGCGTTGCCCGTGGGAATGAGCAGTTCTTC. Protein product: CSVARGNEQFF.

This clone was picked up a small number of times. V gene TRBV30 combines with J gene TRBJ2-1, with D hard to call. CDR3 length equals 12 residues. The V and J ends lost 2 bases and 10 bases respectively, with 12 bases between them. From germline, CDR1 is GTSNPN and CDR2 SVGIG (reference sequence). The CDR3 reads CAWSRSVKEQFF. Here the CDR3 DNA reads TGTGCCTGGAGTAGAAGCGTGAAGGAGCAGTTCTTC.

This chain joins TRBV7-9 and TRBJ2-3; D gene uncertain. The CDR3 has 14 residues. Germline values: CDR1 SEHNR, CDR2 FQNEAQ (reference sequence). V gave up 7 bases and J gave up 6 bases, with 17 bases separating them. The DNA of the CDR3 is TGTGCCAGCACCGATACTACACCATTGGATACGCAGTATTTT. This translates into CASTDTTPLDTQYF.

This chain links TRBV29-1 with TRBJ1-1; maybe TRBD1 (6 bases). The germline CDR1 and CDR2 sequences are SQVTM and ANQGSEA. Between the trimmed V and J ends, which lost 4 bases and 8 bases, there was a span of 14 bases. This CDR3 has 12 amino acids. The CDR3 loop is CSVALGGPEAFF. CDR3 in DNA: TGCAGCGTTGCTTTGGGGGGCCCCGAAGCTTTCTTT. Supplemented by reference TRBV29-1 and TRBJ1-1, the full variable domain reads SAVISQKPSRDICQRGTSLTIQCQVDSQVTMMFWYRQQPGQSLTLIATANQGSEATYESGFVIDKFPISRPNLTFSTLTVSNMSPEDSSIYLCSVALGGPEAFFGQGTRLTVV.

The chain is built from TRBV5-1 and TRBJ1-2; D not certain. V lost 3 bases to trimming and J lost 0 bases, with 0 bases between them. Per germline, CDR1 SGHRS and CDR2 YFSETQ. The CDR3 is 11 amino acids. In DNA, the CDR3 is TGCGCCAGCAGCTCTAACTATGGCTACACCTTC. It codes for CASSSNYGYTF.

The V gene is TRBV30, the J gene TRBJ1-2; tentative D call: TRBD1 (6 bases). The CDR3 loop spans 13 amino acids. V dropped 3 bases and J dropped 3 bases, with 11 bases sitting between them. CDR1 is GTSNPN and CDR2 is SVGIG in the germline V gene (reference sequence). The CDR3: CAWSRTDYYGYTF. CDR3 DNA: TGTGCCTGGAGCCGGACAGATTACTATGGCTACACCTTC.

This sequence joins TRBV15 and TRBJ2-3, with TRBD2 identical over 7 bases. The CDR3 is 17 residues long. Per the germline V gene, CDR1 is LNHNV and CDR2 is YYDKDF (reference sequence). V shed 4 bases, J shed 4 bases, and the junction held 14 bases outside the gene matches. The CDR3 sequence is CATSKRLSRRESDTQYF. CDR3 DNA sequence: TGTGCCACCAGCAAACGGCTAAGTCGGCGGGAGTCAGATACGCAGTATTTT.

This clone was observed a handful of times. This sequence joins TRBV12-5 and TRBJ2-7; D is ambiguous. V lost 1 base and J lost 5, with 15 bases in between. CDR3 length equals 15 residues. In germline, CDR1 is LGHNT, CDR2 FRNRAP. For the CDR3, the DNA is TGTGCTAGTGGTTTGGGCCTCGCGAACAGTGACGAGCAGTACTTC. Translation: CASGLGLANSDEQYF.

The chain is built from TRBV29-1 and TRBJ2-3; 9 bases line up with TRBD2. The junction had 6 bases not matched to a gene; V was cut back by 4 bases and J by 10 bases. This CDR3 comprises 12 residues. Germline V CDR1 and CDR2: SQVTM, ANQGSEA. The CDR3 bases are TGCAGCGTTGGCCTAGCGGGGCGCGCGCAGTATTTT. Encoded protein: CSVGLAGRAQYF.

The chain joins TRBV7-3 to TRBJ2-3, with TRBD2 matching over 15 bases. CDR3 length equals 15 residues. The trim removed 5 bases at V and 7 bases at J, leaving 4 bases unmatched. In germline, CDR1 is SGHTA, CDR2 FQGTGA. CDR3: CASSQGLAGGHTQYF. CDR3 nucleotides: TGTGCCAGCAGCCAGGGACTAGCGGGGGGACATACGCAGTATTTT.

This clone was detected only a few times. This chain uses TRBV21-1 with TRBJ2-7; the table calls TRBD2, which could not be checked here. TRBV21-1 is annotated as a pseudogene. This CDR3 region has 14 residues. In DNA, the CDR3 is TGTGCCAGCAGCAAAGTATCCCGGGACTACGAGCAGTACTTC. As protein: CASSKVSRDYEQYF.

The rearrangement uses TRBV27 and TRBJ1-2; D is unresolved. The CDR3 is made up of 14 amino acids. CDR1 is MNHEY, CDR2 SMNVEV, per germline (reference sequence). Trimming removed 6 bases at V and 3 bases at J, with 14 bases between. CDR3 nucleotides: TGTGCCAGCAGGGCCAGGTTCACCTACTATGGCTACACCTTC. The encoded protein is CASRARFTYYGYTF.

The rearrangement uses TRBV6-6 and TRBJ2-7; TRBD1 aligns across 8 bases. After removal of 5 bases from V and 2 bases from J, the junction contained 11 bases not matched to a gene. CDR3 length: 16 amino acids. Germline assignment: CDR1 MNHNY and CDR2 SVGAGI (reference sequence). The CDR3 loop reads CASSTSRQGATYEQYF. The CDR3 region has the DNA TGTGCCAGCAGTACCAGTCGCCAGGGGGCAACCTACGAGCAGTACTTC.

The chain carries TRBV29-1 and TRBJ2-7, with D maybe TRBD1 (6 bases). Per germline, CDR1 SQVTM and CDR2 ANQGSEA. The CDR3 is 12 amino acids. V lost 8 bases to trimming and J lost 2 bases, with 13 bases between them. CDR3 bases: TGCAGCACTAGGGACAACCCCTACGAGCAGTACTTC. It yields the protein CSTRDNPYEQYF.

The chain uses TRBV5-1 and TRBJ2-5, with TRBD1 matching 9 bases. The CDR3 has 15 amino acids. V lost 4 bases, J lost 1 base, and 5 bases stayed unmatched. Germline V lookup: CDR1 SGHRS, CDR2 YFSETQ. The DNA for the CDR3 is TGCGCCAGCAGCCGGACAGGGGACATCCAAGAGACCCAGTACTTC. Its translation is CASSRTGDIQETQYF.

The chain links TRBV13 to TRBJ2-1, with 11 nucleotides matching TRBD2. This CDR3 region has 13 residues. CDR1 and CDR2 (germline): PRHDT, FYEKMQ (reference sequence). Trimming took 3 bases from V and 15 from J; bases not matched to a gene: 7. CDR3 in DNA: TGTGCCAGCAGCTTGGCTAGCGGGGGGTCTTGGTTCTTC. This encodes CASSLASGGSWFF.